The sequence of this T cell receptor (beta chain) was determined in a study of blood T cells in healthy people across ages. Points from the study as a whole: A roughly linear fall in TCR beta diversity per million T cells was seen with increasing age.

About this clonotype itself: What it recognizes is unknown.

The CDR3 runs 16 residues. CDR1 and CDR2 from the germline V gene are SEHNR and FQNEAQ (reference sequence). V shed 8 bases, J shed 0 bases, and the junction held 12 bases outside the gene matches. A sample-barcoded 5' primer and a J-beta primer mix were used in a second PCR of roughly 7 to 11 cycles. From the 5' RACE reads, TCRdb called clonotypes with MiXCR, one entry per CDR3 protein. This table holds fewer than 800,000 distinct CDR3 sequences, roughly 25% found once. The same data also contributed to another study, on T cells of mothers and their children. That work contributes: Thymic selection molds TCR recombination output in a comparable way in related and unrelated pairs.

The source of this sequence is a boy aged 10-17 years in good health. The chain is built from TRBV7-9 and TRBJ1-2; 7 nucleotides line up with TRBD1. The sample taken for sequencing was blood. CDR3 sequence reads: CASGTTGDATNYGYTF. The CDR3, as DNA: TGTGCCAGCGGAACTACAGGGGACGCTACTAACTATGGCTACACCTTC.